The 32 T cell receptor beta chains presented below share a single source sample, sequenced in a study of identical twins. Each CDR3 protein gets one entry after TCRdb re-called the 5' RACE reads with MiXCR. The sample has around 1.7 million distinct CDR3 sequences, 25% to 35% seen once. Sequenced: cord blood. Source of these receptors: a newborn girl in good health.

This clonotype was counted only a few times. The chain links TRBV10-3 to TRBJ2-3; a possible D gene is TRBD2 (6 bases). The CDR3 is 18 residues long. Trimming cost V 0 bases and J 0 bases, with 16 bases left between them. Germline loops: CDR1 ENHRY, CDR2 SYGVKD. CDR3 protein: CAISESSPGLRSTDTQYF. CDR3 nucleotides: TGTGCCATCAGTGAGTCCTCGCCGGGACTCCGGAGCACAGATACGCAGTATTTT.

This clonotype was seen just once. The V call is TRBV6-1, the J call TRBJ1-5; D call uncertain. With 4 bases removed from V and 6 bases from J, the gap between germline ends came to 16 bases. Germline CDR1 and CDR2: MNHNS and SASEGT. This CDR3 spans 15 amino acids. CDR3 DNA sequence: TGTGCCAGCAGTGGCTTCGGGAGAGTAATTCAGCCCCAGCATTTT. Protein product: CASSGFGRVIQPQHF.

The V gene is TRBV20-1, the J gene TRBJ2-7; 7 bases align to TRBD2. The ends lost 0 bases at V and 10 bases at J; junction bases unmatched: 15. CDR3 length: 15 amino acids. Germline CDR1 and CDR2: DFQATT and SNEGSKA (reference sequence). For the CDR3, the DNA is TGCAGTGCTAGAGATGTTACGGGAGGAAGTAACATCCAGTACTTC. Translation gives CSARDVTGGSNIQYF.

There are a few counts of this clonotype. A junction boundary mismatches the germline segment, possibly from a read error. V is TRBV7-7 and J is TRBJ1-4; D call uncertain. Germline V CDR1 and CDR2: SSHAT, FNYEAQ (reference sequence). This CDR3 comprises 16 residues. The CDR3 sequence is CASSLSWEDTNEKLFF. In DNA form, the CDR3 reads TGTGCTAGCAGCTTAAGTTGGGAGGATACTAATGAAAAACTGTTTTTT.

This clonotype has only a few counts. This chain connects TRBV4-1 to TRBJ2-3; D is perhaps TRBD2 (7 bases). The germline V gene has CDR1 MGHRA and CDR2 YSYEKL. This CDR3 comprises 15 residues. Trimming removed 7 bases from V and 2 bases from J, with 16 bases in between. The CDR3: CASTPRAGATDTQYF. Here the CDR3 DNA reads TGCGCCAGCACTCCTAGGGCGGGGGCCACAGATACGCAGTATTTT.

CDR3 sequence (DNA): TGTGCCAGCAGACCGATCCGGGGGGGGCGGACAGATACGCAGTATTTT. It translates to CASRPIRGGRTDTQYF. The V gene is TRBV11-2, the J gene TRBJ2-3, with TRBD2 matching 8 bases. The CDR3 length is 16 residues. Germline CDR1 SGHAT, CDR2 FQNNGV. The V and J ends lost 6 bases and 3 bases, in that order; junction bases with no gene match: 11.

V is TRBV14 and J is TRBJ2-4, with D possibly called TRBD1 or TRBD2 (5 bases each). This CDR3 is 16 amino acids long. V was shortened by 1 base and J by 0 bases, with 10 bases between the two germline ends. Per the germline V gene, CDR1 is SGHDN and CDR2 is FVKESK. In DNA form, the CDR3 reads TGTGCCAGCAGCCAAGGGGACCTGATAGCCAAAAACATTCAGTACTTC. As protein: CASSQGDLIAKNIQYF.

CDR3 nucleotide sequence: TGTGCCAGCGGCAGGGACTACCCCTACGAGCAGTACTTC. Translated, it gives CASGRDYPYEQYF. V usage is TRBV28 and J usage is TRBJ2-7; 7 bases agree with TRBD2. The trim removed 8 bases at V and 2 bases at J, leaving 6 bases unmatched. The length of the CDR3 is 13 residues. Germline CDR1 is MDHEN and CDR2 is SYDVKM.

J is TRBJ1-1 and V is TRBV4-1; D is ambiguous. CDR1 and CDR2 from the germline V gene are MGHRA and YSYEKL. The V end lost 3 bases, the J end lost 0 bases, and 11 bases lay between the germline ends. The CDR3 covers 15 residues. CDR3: CASSHSFFMNTEAFF. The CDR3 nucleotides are TGCGCCAGCAGCCATAGCTTCTTCATGAACACTGAAGCTTTCTTT.

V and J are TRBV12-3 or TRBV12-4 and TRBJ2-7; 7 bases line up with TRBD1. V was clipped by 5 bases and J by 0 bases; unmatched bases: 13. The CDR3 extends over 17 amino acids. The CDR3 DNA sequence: TGTGCCAGCAGTCTAGGGACAGCGCTAATCCTCTCCTACGAGCAGTACTTC. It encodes CASSLGTALILSYEQYF.

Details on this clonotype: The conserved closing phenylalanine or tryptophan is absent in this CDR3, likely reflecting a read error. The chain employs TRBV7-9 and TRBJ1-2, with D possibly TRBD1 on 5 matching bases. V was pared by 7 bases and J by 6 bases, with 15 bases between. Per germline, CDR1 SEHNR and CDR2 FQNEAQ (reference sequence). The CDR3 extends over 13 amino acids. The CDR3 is CASTEGILDGYTV. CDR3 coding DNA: TGTGCCAGCACCGAGGGGATATTGGATGGCTACACCGTC.

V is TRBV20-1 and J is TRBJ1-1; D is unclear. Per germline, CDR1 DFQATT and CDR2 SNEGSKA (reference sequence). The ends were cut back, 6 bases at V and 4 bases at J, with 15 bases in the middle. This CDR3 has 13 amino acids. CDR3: CSAPLIPTTEAFF. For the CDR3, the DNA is TGCAGTGCACCGCTTATTCCGACCACTGAAGCTTTCTTT.

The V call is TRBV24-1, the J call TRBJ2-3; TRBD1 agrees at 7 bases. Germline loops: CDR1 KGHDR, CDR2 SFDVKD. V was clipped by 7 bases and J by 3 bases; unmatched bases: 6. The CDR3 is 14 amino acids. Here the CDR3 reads CATRTDRETDTQYF. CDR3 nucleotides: TGTGCCACCAGAACCGACAGGGAAACAGATACGCAGTATTTT.

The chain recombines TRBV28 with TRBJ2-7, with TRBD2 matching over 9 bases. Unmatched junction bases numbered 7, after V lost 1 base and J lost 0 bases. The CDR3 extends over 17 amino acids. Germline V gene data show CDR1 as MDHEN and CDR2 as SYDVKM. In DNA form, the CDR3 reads TGTGCCAGCAGTTTATTTGCTGGAGCGGGAGGCTCCTACGAGCAGTACTTC. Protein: CASSLFAGAGGSYEQYF.

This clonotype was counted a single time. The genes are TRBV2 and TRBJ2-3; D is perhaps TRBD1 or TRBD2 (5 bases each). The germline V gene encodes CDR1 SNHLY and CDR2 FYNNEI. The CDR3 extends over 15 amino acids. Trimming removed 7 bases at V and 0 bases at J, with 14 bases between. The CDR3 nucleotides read TGTGCCAGCACCCTGGGGGACCCTAGCACAGATACGCAGTATTTT. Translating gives CASTLGDPSTDTQYF.

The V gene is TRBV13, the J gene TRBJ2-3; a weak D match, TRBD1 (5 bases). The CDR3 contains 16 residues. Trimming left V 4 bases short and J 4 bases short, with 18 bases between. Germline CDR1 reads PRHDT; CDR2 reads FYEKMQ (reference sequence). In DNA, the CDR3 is TGTGCCAGCAGCTCGACAGCCCTTCCCGGGTCAGATACGCAGTATTTT. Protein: CASSSTALPGSDTQYF.

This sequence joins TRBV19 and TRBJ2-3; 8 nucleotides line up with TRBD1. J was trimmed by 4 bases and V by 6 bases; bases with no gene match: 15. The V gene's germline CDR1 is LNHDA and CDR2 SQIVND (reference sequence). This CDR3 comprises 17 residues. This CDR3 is CASRRLTTGGGPDTQYF. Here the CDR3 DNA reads TGTGCCAGTAGGCGACTAACAACAGGGGGAGGCCCAGATACGCAGTATTTT.

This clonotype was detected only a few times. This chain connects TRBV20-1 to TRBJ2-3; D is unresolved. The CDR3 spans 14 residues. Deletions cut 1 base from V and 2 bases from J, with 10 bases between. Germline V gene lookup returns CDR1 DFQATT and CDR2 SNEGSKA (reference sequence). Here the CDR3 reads CSARGRTTTDTQYF. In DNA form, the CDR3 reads TGCAGTGCTAGAGGTAGAACTACCACAGATACGCAGTATTTT.

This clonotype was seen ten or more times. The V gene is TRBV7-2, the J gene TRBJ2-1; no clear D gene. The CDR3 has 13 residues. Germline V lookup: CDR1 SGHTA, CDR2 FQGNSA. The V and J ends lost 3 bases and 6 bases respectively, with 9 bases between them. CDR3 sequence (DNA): TGTGCCAGCAGCTTTTTGACCCTCAATGAGCAGTTCTTC. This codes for CASSFLTLNEQFF. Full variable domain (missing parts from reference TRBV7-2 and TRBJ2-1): GAGVSQSPSNKVTEKGKDVELRCDPISGHTALYWYRQSLGQGLEFLIYFQGNSAPDKSGLPSDRFSAERTGGSVSTLTIQRTQQEDSAVYLCASSFLTLNEQFFGPGTRLTVL.

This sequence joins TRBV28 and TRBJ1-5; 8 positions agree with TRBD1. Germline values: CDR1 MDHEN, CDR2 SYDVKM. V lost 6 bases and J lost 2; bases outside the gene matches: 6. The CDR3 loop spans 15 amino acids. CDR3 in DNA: TGTGCCAGCAGGCCTTCGGGACAGGGCAATCAGCCCCAGCATTTT. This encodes CASRPSGQGNQPQHF. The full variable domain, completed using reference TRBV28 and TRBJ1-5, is DVKVTQSSRYLVKRTGEKVFLECVQDMDHENMFWYRQDPGLGLRLIYFSYDVKMKEKGDIPEGYSVSREKKERFSLILESASTNQTSMYLCASRPSGQGNQPQHFGDGTRLSIL.

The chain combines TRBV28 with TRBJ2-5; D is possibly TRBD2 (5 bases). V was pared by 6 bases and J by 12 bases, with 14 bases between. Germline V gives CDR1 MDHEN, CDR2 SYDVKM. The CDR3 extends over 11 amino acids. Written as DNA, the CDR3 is TGTGCCAGCAGGGCCCTTCGGGGAAAGTACTTC. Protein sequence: CASRALRGKYF.

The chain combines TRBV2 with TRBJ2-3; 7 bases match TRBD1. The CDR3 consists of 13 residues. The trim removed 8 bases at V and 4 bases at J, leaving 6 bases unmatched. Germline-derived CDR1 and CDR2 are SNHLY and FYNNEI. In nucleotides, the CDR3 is TGTGCCAGCGAGACAGGGTTAGCAGATACGCAGTATTTT. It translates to CASETGLADTQYF.

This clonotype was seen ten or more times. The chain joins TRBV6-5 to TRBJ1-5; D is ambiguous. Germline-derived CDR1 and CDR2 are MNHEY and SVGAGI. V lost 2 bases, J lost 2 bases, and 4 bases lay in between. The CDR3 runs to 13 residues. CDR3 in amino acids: CASSYAGNQPQHF. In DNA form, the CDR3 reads TGTGCCAGCAGTTACGCAGGCAATCAGCCCCAGCATTTT.

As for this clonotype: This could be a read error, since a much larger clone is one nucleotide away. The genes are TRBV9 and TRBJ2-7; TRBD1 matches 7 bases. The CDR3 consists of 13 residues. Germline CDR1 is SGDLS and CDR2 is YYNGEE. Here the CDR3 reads CAGSARTGYEQYF. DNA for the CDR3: TGTGCCGGCAGCGCCCGGACAGGCTACGAGCAGTACTTC.

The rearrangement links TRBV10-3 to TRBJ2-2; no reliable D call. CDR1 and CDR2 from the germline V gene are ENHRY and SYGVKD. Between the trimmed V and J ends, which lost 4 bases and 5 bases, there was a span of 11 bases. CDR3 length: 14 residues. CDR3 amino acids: CAISGDALTGELFF. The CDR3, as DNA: TGTGCCATCAGTGGAGACGCTCTAACCGGGGAGCTGTTTTTT.

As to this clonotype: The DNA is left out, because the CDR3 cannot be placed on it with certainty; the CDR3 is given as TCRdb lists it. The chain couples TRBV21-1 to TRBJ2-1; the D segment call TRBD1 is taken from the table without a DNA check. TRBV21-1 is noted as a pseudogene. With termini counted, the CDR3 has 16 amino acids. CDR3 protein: CASSKGVGTGNNEQFF.

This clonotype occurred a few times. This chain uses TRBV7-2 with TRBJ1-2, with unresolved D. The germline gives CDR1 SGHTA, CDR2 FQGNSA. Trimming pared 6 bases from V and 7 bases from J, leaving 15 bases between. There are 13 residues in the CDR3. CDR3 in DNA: TGTGCCAGCAGAACTACGGGCCTCGGTGGCTACACCTTC. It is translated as CASRTTGLGGYTF.

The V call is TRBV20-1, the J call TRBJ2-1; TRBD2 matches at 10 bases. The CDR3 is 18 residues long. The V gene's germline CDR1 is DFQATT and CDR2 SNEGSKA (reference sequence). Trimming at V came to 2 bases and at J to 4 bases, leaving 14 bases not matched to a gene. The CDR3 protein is CSARLILLSGGAYNEQFF. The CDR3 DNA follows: TGCAGTGCTAGACTTATACTCCTGAGCGGGGGGGCGTACAATGAGCAGTTCTTC.

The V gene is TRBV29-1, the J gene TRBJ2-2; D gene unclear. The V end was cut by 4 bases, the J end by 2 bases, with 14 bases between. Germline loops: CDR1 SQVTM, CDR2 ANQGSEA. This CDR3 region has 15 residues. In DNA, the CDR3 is TGCAGCGTTGGGAGAAACCCGCCAAACACCGGGGAGCTGTTTTTT. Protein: CSVGRNPPNTGELFF.

The CDR3 DNA reads as TGCAGCGAGAGCGGGGGGACCTACAATGAGCAGTTCTTC. Protein product: CSESGGTYNEQFF. The V and J genes are TRBV20-1 and TRBJ2-1, with 9 bases lining up with TRBD2. CDR1 DFQATT and CDR2 SNEGSKA come from the germline V gene (reference sequence). This CDR3 spans 13 amino acids.

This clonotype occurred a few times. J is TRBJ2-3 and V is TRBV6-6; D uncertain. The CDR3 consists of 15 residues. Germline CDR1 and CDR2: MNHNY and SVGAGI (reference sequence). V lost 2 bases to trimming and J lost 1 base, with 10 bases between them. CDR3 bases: TGTGCCAGCAGTTACGGCCTCCGGGGCACAGATACGCAGTATTTT. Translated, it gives CASSYGLRGTDTQYF.

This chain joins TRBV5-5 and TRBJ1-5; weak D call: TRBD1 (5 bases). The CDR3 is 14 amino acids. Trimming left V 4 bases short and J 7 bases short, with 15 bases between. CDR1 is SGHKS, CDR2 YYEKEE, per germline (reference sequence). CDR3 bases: TGTGCCAGCAGCCGATTCACACAGGTACAGCCCCAGCATTTT. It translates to CASSRFTQVQPQHF. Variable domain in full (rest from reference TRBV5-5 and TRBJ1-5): DAGVTQSPTHLIKTRGQQVTLRCSPISGHKSVSWYQQVLGQGPQFIFQYYEKEERGRGNFPDRFSARQFPNYSSELNVNALLLGDSALYLCASSRFTQVQPQHFGDGTRLSIL.